This entry lists 27 T cell receptor beta chains sequenced from one sample in a study of blood T cell repertoires in COVID-19. Here immunoSEQ multiplex PCR was the method, and the copy in TCRdb shows in-frame clones only, minus some. The sample shows about 200,000 clones, approximately 80% of them seen only once. The sample comprised peripheral blood. These receptors were obtained from a man aged 55 to 70 with COVID-19, enrolled during active disease.

This chain links TRBV7-9 with TRBJ2-3; D is possibly TRBD2 (6 bases). The CDR3 has 15 amino acids. Trimming took off 3 bases at V and 6 bases at J, with 16 bases between the two ends. Germline V gives CDR1 SEHNR, CDR2 FQNEAQ (reference sequence). CDR3 region: CASSLGTLARDTQYF. The CDR3 DNA is TGTGCCAGCAGCTTGGGGACGCTAGCGAGGGATACGCAGTATTTT.

The chain recombines TRBV9 with TRBJ2-5; TRBD1 matches at 8 bases. V shed 3 bases, J shed 5 bases, and the junction held 9 bases outside the gene matches. Germline loops: CDR1 SGDLS, CDR2 YYNGEE. The length of the CDR3 is 15 residues. CDR3 bases: TGTGCCAGCAGCGGAGGACAGGGCCATAGGGAGACCCAGTACTTC. Translating gives CASSGGQGHRETQYF.

The chain links TRBV7-9 to TRBJ1-1; D is ambiguous. Trimming took 3 bases from V and 3 from J, leaving 8 bases between them. Germline-derived CDR1 and CDR2 are SEHNR and FQNEAQ (reference sequence). The CDR3 runs to 13 residues. CDR3: CASSFVGDTEAFF. CDR3 sequence (DNA): TGTGCCAGCAGCTTTGTTGGAGACACTGAAGCTTTCTTT.

V and J are TRBV3-1 (or the pseudogene TRBV3-2) and TRBJ1-4; no reliable D call. V was pared by 5 bases and J by 7 bases, with 11 bases between. In germline, CDR1 is LGHDT, CDR2 YNNKEL (reference sequence). The length of the CDR3 is 13 residues. CDR3 in DNA: TGTGCCAGCAGCATGCGGCTAACTGAAAAACTGTTTTTT. The encoded protein is CASSMRLTEKLFF.

The chain employs TRBV18 and TRBJ1-1, with TRBD1 identical over 7 bases. Germline loops: CDR1 KGHSH, CDR2 LQKENI. Trimming at V came to 3 bases and at J to 4 bases, leaving 8 bases not matched to a gene. The CDR3 length is 15 residues. CDR3 in DNA: TGTGCCAGCTCACCCCCGGGACAGCCGAGCACTGAAGCTTTCTTT. Its translation is CASSPPGQPSTEAFF.

This clone was detected only once. The limits of the CDR3 on the DNA are not certain, so only TCRdb's listed CDR3 is given. The rearrangement links TRBV28 to TRBJ1-1; whether TRBD1, the table's D call, matches the DNA was not checked. Germline CDR1 and CDR2: MDHEN and SYDVKM. 16 amino acids form the CDR3, both terminal residues included. The CDR3 sequence: CASISLDRGVGTEAFF.

The chain is built from TRBV29-1 and TRBJ1-1; D gene uncertain. Trimming removed 4 bases from V and 4 bases from J, with 10 bases in between. The germline gives CDR1 SQVTM, CDR2 ANQGSEA. The CDR3 sequence is 12 residues long. CDR3 loop: CSVVPGITEAFF. DNA for the CDR3: TGCAGCGTTGTACCGGGGATCACTGAAGCTTTCTTT. Full variable domain (missing parts from reference TRBV29-1 and TRBJ1-1): SAVISQKPSRDICQRGTSLTIQCQVDSQVTMMFWYRQQPGQSLTLIATANQGSEATYESGFVIDKFPISRPNLTFSTLTVSNMSPEDSSIYLCSVVPGITEAFFGQGTRLTVV.

Points on this clone: Other DNA sequences of this sample code for an identical CDR3. CDR3 region: CASSSGQGNYGYTF. The CDR3 DNA is TGCGCCAGCAGCTCCGGACAGGGGAACTATGGCTACACCTTC. J is TRBJ1-2 and V is TRBV5-1; 9 bases are a match to TRBD1. The CDR3 loop spans 14 amino acids. V lost 3 bases to trimming and J lost 2 bases; unmatched junction nucleotides: 2. CDR1 is SGHRS, CDR2 YFSETQ, per germline.

The V gene is TRBV4-1, the J gene TRBJ1-1; D is perhaps TRBD1 (5 bases). The V gene lost 2 bases and the J gene lost 2 bases, with 15 bases spanning the gap. Germline CDR1 and CDR2: MGHRA and YSYEKL. The CDR3 runs 16 residues. The CDR3 spells CASSQKPQTDNTEAFF. The CDR3, as DNA: TGCGCCAGCAGCCAAAAACCCCAGACAGACAACACTGAAGCTTTCTTT.

The rearrangement links TRBV27 to TRBJ1-5, with 9 bases lining up with TRBD1. The J segment lost 4 bases and the V segment lost 4 bases, leaving 14 bases of the junction unmatched. CDR3 length equals 18 residues. Germline V gene sequence: CDR1 MNHEY, CDR2 SMNVEV (reference sequence). Here the CDR3 reads CASSCARQGVYENQPQHF. The CDR3 DNA is TGTGCCAGCAGTTGTGCAAGACAGGGGGTATATGAGAATCAGCCCCAGCATTTT.

This clone was found a few times. The chain carries TRBV7-9 and TRBJ1-1, with D possibly matching TRBD1 (6 bases). This CDR3 spans 13 amino acids. CDR1 and CDR2 from the germline V gene are SEHNR and FQNEAQ (reference sequence). With 4 bases removed from V and 11 bases from J, the gap between germline ends came to 17 bases. The CDR3, as DNA: TGTGCCAGCAGCTCTCCTGAAGACAGGAGGGCTTTCTTT. Translated, it gives CASSSPEDRRAFF.

The chain has TRBV28 and TRBJ2-3, with TRBD2 matching 8 bases. The CDR3 consists of 18 residues. Germline CDR1 MDHEN, CDR2 SYDVKM. V dropped 3 bases and J dropped 2; count of bases not matched to a gene: 13. CDR3: CASSLTQKAGDSTDTQYF. The DNA for the CDR3 is TGTGCCAGCAGTTTGACACAAAAAGCGGGAGACTCCACAGATACGCAGTATTTT.

This clone has a single count. The chain links TRBV9 to TRBJ1-2; D is perhaps TRBD1 (5 bases). The germline gives CDR1 SGDLS, CDR2 YYNGEE. The CDR3 covers 12 residues. Between the trimmed V and J ends, which lost 1 base and 6 bases, there was a span of 7 bases. CDR3 nucleotide sequence: TGTGCCAGCAGCGTACCAGGGAATGGCTACACCTTC. The encoded protein is CASSVPGNGYTF. Full variable domain (rest looked up from reference TRBV9 and TRBJ1-2): DSGVTQTPKHLITATGQRVTLRCSPRSGDLSVYWYQQSLDQGLQFLIQYYNGEERAKGNILERFSAQQFPDLHSELNLSSLELGDSALYFCASSVPGNGYTFGSGTRLTVV.

This clone was seen only once. The chain uses TRBV5-1 and TRBJ1-2; 10 nucleotides line up with TRBD1. This CDR3 comprises 14 residues. CDR1 is SGHRS, CDR2 YFSETQ, per germline. V shed 4 bases, J shed 4 bases, and the junction held 4 bases outside the gene matches. The CDR3 nucleotides read TGCGCCAGCAGCAAAGACAGGGGGCCCTATGGCTACACCTTC. Translation: CASSKDRGPYGYTF.

The rearrangement links TRBV29-1 to TRBJ2-7; D gene unclear. Trimming removed 3 bases at V and 6 bases at J, with 6 bases between. CDR1 and CDR2 from the germline V gene are SQVTM and ANQGSEA. The CDR3 has 10 residues. CDR3 sequence (DNA): TGCAGCGTTGAGATCGGCGAGCAGTACTTC. Encoded protein: CSVEIGEQYF.

The genes are TRBV3-1 (or the pseudogene TRBV3-2) and TRBJ1-1; 8 bases are a match to TRBD1. Germline values: CDR1 LGHDT, CDR2 YNNKEL (reference sequence). There are 16 residues in the CDR3. J gave up 6 bases and V 1 base, and 10 bases lay outside the gene matches. This CDR3 reads CASSQAPMDRVAEAFF. The CDR3 DNA is TGTGCCAGCAGCCAAGCCCCCATGGACAGGGTGGCTGAAGCTTTCTTT.

CDR3 coding DNA: TGTGCCAGCAGTTACGACAGGGGGGGGACTGAAGCTTTCTTT. Translating gives CASSYDRGGTEAFF. This chain connects TRBV6-5 to TRBJ1-1, with TRBD1 identical over 9 bases. V shed 2 bases, J shed 5 bases, and the junction held 3 bases outside the gene matches. Per the germline V gene, CDR1 is MNHEY and CDR2 is SVGAGI. The CDR3 has 14 residues.

The chain recombines TRBV9 with TRBJ2-7, with D possibly TRBD2 on 7 matching bases. This CDR3 region has 14 residues. Germline CDR1 reads SGDLS; CDR2 reads YYNGEE. V lost 0 bases and J lost 5, with 12 bases in between. CDR3 DNA sequence: TGTGCCAGCAGCGTAGGGGGGGGCCTTAACGAGCAGTACTTC. Its protein product is CASSVGGGLNEQYF.

The chain combines TRBV11-2 with TRBJ1-1; 8 nucleotides agree with TRBD1. The germline V gene has CDR1 SGHAT and CDR2 FQNNGV. V dropped 3 bases and J dropped 4; count of bases not matched to a gene: 4. This CDR3 is 14 amino acids long. The CDR3 loop is CASSFSGGGTEAFF. CDR3 DNA: TGTGCCAGCAGCTTTTCAGGGGGCGGCACTGAAGCTTTCTTT.

This clone has just a few counts. The chain couples TRBV30 to TRBJ1-1; D might be TRBD1 (5 bases). Trimming shortened V by 0 bases and J by 4 bases, and 9 bases separated the two germline ends. The CDR3 sequence is 13 residues long. Looked up from germline, CDR1 is GTSNPN and CDR2 is SVGIG (reference sequence). The CDR3 bases are TGTGCCTGGAGTGTATATAGGGGCACTGAAGCTTTCTTT. It encodes CAWSVYRGTEAFF.

Here the CDR3 DNA reads TGCAGCGGCGTAGCGGGAGGGCCGATGGAGACCCAGTACTTC. Protein sequence: CSGVAGGPMETQYF. The chain combines TRBV29-1 with TRBJ2-5; TRBD2 matches at 11 bases. With V trimmed by 7 bases and J by 5 bases, 9 bases remained unmatched. CDR3 length: 14 amino acids. CDR1 is SQVTM and CDR2 is ANQGSEA in the germline V gene. Full variable domain (outside the CDR3, taken from reference TRBV29-1 and TRBJ2-5): SAVISQKPSRDICQRGTSLTIQCQVDSQVTMMFWYRQQPGQSLTLIATANQGSEATYESGFVIDKFPISRPNLTFSTLTVSNMSPEDSSIYLCSGVAGGPMETQYFGPGTRLLVL.

The chain has TRBV9 and TRBJ1-3, with D possibly matching TRBD1 (6 bases). Germline V gene lookup returns CDR1 SGDLS and CDR2 YYNGEE. This CDR3 region has 17 residues. V was shortened by 1 base and J by 3 bases, with 17 bases between the two germline ends. CDR3 coding DNA: TGTGCCAGCAGCGTATCCCGGACAGTAAGTTATGGAAACACCATATATTTT. This gives the protein CASSVSRTVSYGNTIYF.

Only a few counts were recorded for this clone. V gene TRBV27 combines with J gene TRBJ2-3; no clear D gene. This CDR3 has 13 residues. The V gene lost 5 bases and the J gene lost 5 bases, with 11 bases spanning the gap. Germline values: CDR1 MNHEY, CDR2 SMNVEV (reference sequence). As DNA, the CDR3 is TGTGCCAGCAGTCGGCTAGGCCGAGATACGCAGTATTTT. Translated, it gives CASSRLGRDTQYF.

This clone is a singleton in its sample. V is TRBV4-3 and J is TRBJ1-2; TRBD1 agrees at 7 bases. Trimming took 5 bases from V and 4 from J; bases not matched to a gene: 7. This CDR3 spans 14 amino acids. Germline lookup yields CDR1 LGHNA and CDR2 YSLEER. CDR3 in amino acids: CASSGEGQVYGYTF. The DNA for the CDR3 is TGCGCCAGCAGCGGAGAAGGACAGGTCTATGGCTACACCTTC.

V gene TRBV5-4 combines with J gene TRBJ1-5; TRBD1 agrees at 11 bases. This CDR3 has 17 amino acids. V lost 4 bases and J lost 1; bases outside the gene matches: 7. Germline V gives CDR1 SGHNT, CDR2 YYREEE (reference sequence). CDR3: CASSVGTGGWSNQPQHF. The CDR3 DNA reads TGTGCCAGCAGCGTAGGGACAGGGGGTTGGAGCAATCAGCCCCAGCATTTT.

The genes are TRBV5-1 and TRBJ2-5; D is undetermined. The germline gives CDR1 SGHRS, CDR2 YFSETQ. V was cut by 8 bases and J by 2 bases, with 10 bases left in between. CDR3 length: 12 amino acids. The CDR3 loop reads CASTGFQETQYF. The CDR3 bases are TGCGCCAGTACCGGGTTTCAAGAGACCCAGTACTTC.

The chain is built from TRBV3-1 (or the pseudogene TRBV3-2) and TRBJ1-2; possibly TRBD1 for D (6 bases). CDR1 is LGHDT and CDR2 is YNNKEL in the germline V gene (reference sequence). CDR3 length: 14 residues. V was trimmed by 4 bases and J by 5 bases, leaving 14 bases between them. The CDR3 DNA reads as TGTGCCAGCAGCCCAAGTAGAGGACAGTATGGCTACACCTTC. Its protein product is CASSPSRGQYGYTF.